This T cell receptor (beta chain) was sequenced for a study of response to subunit inactivated influenza vaccine. Broader study findings: The authors proposed limited new T cell recruitment per seasonal influenza vaccination.

TCRdb re-called the RT-PCR reads with MiXCR, one entry per CDR3 protein. Here the sample spans 500,000 to 550,000 distinct CDR3 sequences, approximately 7.7% being singletons. About this clonotype: Its antigen is currently unknown.

The starting material was PBMCs from blood, obtained less than 30 months after vaccination. The sequence was collected from a man between 50 and 75 years old who received an inactivated influenza vaccine.

In DNA, the CDR3 is TGTGCCACCAGCAGCGACAGGGGTGTGTACGAGCAGTACTTC. Amino acid sequence: CATSSDRGVYEQYF. The chain recombines TRBV15 with TRBJ2-7; 8 nucleotides line up with TRBD1. This CDR3 is 14 amino acids long. Germline values: CDR1 LNHNV, CDR2 YYDKDF (reference sequence). V shed 3 bases, J shed 4 bases, and the junction held 5 bases outside the gene matches.